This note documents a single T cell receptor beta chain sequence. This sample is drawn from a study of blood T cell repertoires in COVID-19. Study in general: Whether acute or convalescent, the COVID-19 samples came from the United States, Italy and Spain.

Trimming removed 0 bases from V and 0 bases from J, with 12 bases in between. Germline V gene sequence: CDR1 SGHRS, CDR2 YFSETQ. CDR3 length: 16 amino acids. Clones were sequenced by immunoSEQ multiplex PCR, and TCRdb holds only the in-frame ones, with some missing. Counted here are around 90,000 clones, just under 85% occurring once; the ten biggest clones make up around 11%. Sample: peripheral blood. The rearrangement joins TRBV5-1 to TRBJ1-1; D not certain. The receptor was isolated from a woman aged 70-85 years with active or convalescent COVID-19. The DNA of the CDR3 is TGCGCCAGCAGCTTGGGATACGGTTTCATGAACACTGAAGCTTTCTTT. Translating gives CASSLGYGFMNTEAFF.